Shown below are 27 T cell receptor beta chains from a single sample sequenced in a study of graft-versus-host responses after intestinal transplantation. Graft-derived tissue was subjected to processing to liberate intraepithelial and lamina propria lymphocytes. The table came from immunoSEQ multiplex PCR; TCRdb's copy has only in-frame clones and leaves some out. The sample includes around 35,000 clones, 75% to 90% of them seen just once. This material consisted of ileum tissue, taken roughly 200 days after intestinal transplant. Receptors originate from a human patient who received an intestinal transplant, so some T cells may come from the graft donor.

The chain recombines TRBV5-6 with TRBJ1-6; D is perhaps TRBD1 (6 bases). The germline V and J ends were trimmed by 4 bases and 5 bases, with 13 bases remaining between them. This CDR3 is 15 amino acids long. Germline CDR1 and CDR2: SGHDT and YYEEEE. CDR3 DNA sequence: TGTGCCAGCAGCGTCGGGACATATAATAATTCACCCCTCCACTTT. Amino acid sequence: CASSVGTYNNSPLHF.

The chain recombines TRBV14 with TRBJ1-2; weak D call: TRBD1 (6 bases). Germline V gene data show CDR1 as SGHDN and CDR2 as FVKESK. The V end lost 0 bases, the J end lost 5 bases, and 10 bases lay between the germline ends. The CDR3 extends over 14 amino acids. CDR3 sequence reads: CASSQEGASYGYTF. The CDR3, as DNA: TGTGCCAGCAGCCAAGAGGGGGCATCATATGGCTACACCTTC.

This clone has just one count. The chain has TRBV10-3 and TRBJ1-2; D remains unclear. The CDR3 totals 14 residues. V shed 4 bases and J shed 1 base, with 10 bases lying between them. Germline CDR1 is ENHRY and CDR2 is SYGVKD. DNA for the CDR3: TGTGCCATCAGTGGGCCGGAAGATAACTATGGCTACACCTTC. Amino acid sequence: CAISGPEDNYGYTF.

The chain combines TRBV14 with TRBJ2-2; TRBD2 is a possible D gene (5 bases). Germline CDR1 SGHDN, CDR2 FVKESK. Trimming shortened V by 4 bases and J by 7 bases, and 16 bases separated the two germline ends. This CDR3 region has 15 residues. The DNA for the CDR3 is TGTGCCAGCAGCCCCCGAGGGTGGCTCGGCGGGGAGCTGTTTTTT. Its translation: CASSPRGWLGGELFF.

The rearrangement uses TRBV5-1 and TRBJ2-1; the match to TRBD2 covers 11 bases. Trimming removed 4 bases from V and 7 bases from J; junction bases left unmatched: 7. The CDR3 is 15 amino acids. The germline gives CDR1 SGHRS, CDR2 YFSETQ. CDR3 amino acids: CASSGAGLAVNEQFF. The CDR3 DNA follows: TGCGCCAGCAGCGGCGCGGGACTAGCGGTTAATGAGCAGTTCTTC.

This clone turned up a few times. The chain combines TRBV10-2 with TRBJ2-7; TRBD1 is a possible D gene (5 bases). Germline V CDR1 and CDR2: WSHSY, SAAADI. V lost 8 bases and J 7 bases, leaving 12 bases between the germline ends. CDR3 length: 11 amino acids. This chain's CDR3 is CASDAGWEQYF. CDR3 nucleotide sequence: TGCGCCAGCGACGCAGGGTGGGAGCAGTACTTC.

This rearrangement joins TRBV14 to TRBJ2-7; D possibly corresponds to TRBD1 (5 bases). Germline V gives CDR1 SGHDN, CDR2 FVKESK. V gave up 1 base and J gave up 3 bases, with 16 bases separating them. The length of the CDR3 is 16 residues. The CDR3: CASSQGGRTSDYEQYF. The CDR3 bases are TGTGCCAGCAGCCAAGGGGGCAGGACCTCCGACTACGAGCAGTACTTC. Together with reference TRBV14 and TRBJ2-7, the CDR3 gives the full variable domain: EAGVTQFPSHSVIEKGQTVTLRCDPISGHDNLYWYRRVMGKEIKFLLHFVKESKQDESGMPNNRFLAERTGGTYSTLKVQPAELEDSGVYFCASSQGGRTSDYEQYFGPGTRLTVT.

This chain joins TRBV27 and TRBJ1-5; D is uncertain. V lost 4 bases to trimming and J lost 4 bases, with 8 bases between them. The CDR3 extends over 13 amino acids. From germline, CDR1 is MNHEY and CDR2 SMNVEV (reference sequence). In DNA form, the CDR3 reads TGTGCCAGCAGTTCCACGGGAAATCAGCCCCAGCATTTT. Its translation is CASSSTGNQPQHF.

This clone was detected once. This chain connects TRBV28 to TRBJ2-1; D is unclear. In germline, CDR1 is MDHEN, CDR2 SYDVKM. The CDR3 covers 15 residues. V was cut by 3 bases and J by 2 bases, with 11 bases left in between. Here the CDR3 DNA reads TGTGCCAGCAGTTTGGGTGGAAGAACCTACAATGAGCAGTTCTTC. It translates to CASSLGGRTYNEQFF.

The chain joins TRBV9 to TRBJ2-1, with no clear D. The length of the CDR3 is 14 residues. CDR1 is SGDLS and CDR2 is YYNGEE in the germline V gene. The germline V and J ends were trimmed by 4 bases and 6 bases, with 14 bases remaining between them. The CDR3 region has the DNA TGTGCCAGCAGCACCTTGACTGGATTCAATGAGCAGTTCTTC. Protein: CASSTLTGFNEQFF.

The CDR3 sequence is CASSLALAGGLNQANEQFF. The CDR3 DNA follows: TGCGCCAGCAGCTTGGCCCTAGCGGGGGGGCTCAACCAGGCCAATGAGCAGTTCTTC. V gene TRBV5-1 combines with J gene TRBJ2-1, with 12 nucleotides matching TRBD2. Germline lookup yields CDR1 SGHRS and CDR2 YFSETQ. V lost 0 bases and J lost 6; bases outside the gene matches: 13. This CDR3 is 19 amino acids long.

The rearrangement joins TRBV6-1 to TRBJ1-2; 7 nucleotides line up with TRBD1. Trimming at V came to 7 bases and at J to 2 bases, leaving 4 bases not matched to a gene. Germline V gene lookup returns CDR1 MNHNS and CDR2 SASEGT. The CDR3 loop spans 13 amino acids. The chain's CDR3 is CASTLTGNYGYTF. The CDR3 nucleotides read TGTGCCAGCACCCTGACAGGGAACTATGGCTACACCTTC.

V gene TRBV28 combines with J gene TRBJ1-2; D is perhaps TRBD1 (5 bases). Germline V lookup: CDR1 MDHEN, CDR2 SYDVKM. The CDR3 runs to 14 residues. V was shortened by 1 base and J by 6 bases, with 12 bases between the two germline ends. In DNA form, the CDR3 reads TGTGCCAGCAGTTTATACATCAGGGATAATGGCTACACCTTC. Translation gives CASSLYIRDNGYTF.

This rearrangement joins TRBV27 to TRBJ1-1; the D gene is possibly TRBD1 (5 bases). The CDR3 contains 13 residues. Germline lookup yields CDR1 MNHEY and CDR2 SMNVEV (reference sequence). V was clipped by 7 bases and J by 4 bases, with 13 bases between them. The CDR3 loop reads CASMDKLSTEAFF. The CDR3, as DNA: TGTGCCAGCATGGACAAGTTGAGCACTGAAGCTTTCTTT.

The rearrangement uses TRBV11-3 and TRBJ2-7; D is possibly TRBD1 or TRBD2 (5 bases each). Germline loops: CDR1 SGHNT, CDR2 YENEEA. V was shortened by 5 bases and J by 3 bases, with 11 bases between the two germline ends. This CDR3 has 13 residues. The CDR3, as DNA: TGTGCCAGCAGCCGAGGGACGGACTACGAGCAGTACTTC. This codes for CASSRGTDYEQYF.

A remark on this clone: The sample has other DNA sequences that encode this CDR3 too. V gene TRBV7-3 combines with J gene TRBJ2-2; possible D gene TRBD2, 5 bases. CDR3 length equals 14 residues. Trimming removed 2 bases at V and 5 bases at J, with 9 bases between. CDR1 is SGHTA and CDR2 is FQGTGA in the germline V gene. As DNA, the CDR3 is TGTGCCAGCAGCTTACGAGGCGGGACCGGGGAGCTGTTTTTT. It codes for CASSLRGGTGELFF.

This chain connects TRBV19 to TRBJ1-5; D is unresolved. The CDR3 extends over 12 amino acids. CDR1 and CDR2 (germline): LNHDA, SQIVND (reference sequence). V lost 3 bases and J lost 3, with 3 bases in between. The CDR3 loop reads CASSMDNQPQHF. DNA for the CDR3: TGTGCCAGTAGTATGGACAATCAGCCCCAGCATTTT.

This chain connects TRBV6-1 to TRBJ2-7, with 7 bases fitting TRBD2. Trimming cost V 4 bases and J 3 bases; bases outside gene matches: 3. The CDR3 has 13 amino acids. Germline V gives CDR1 MNHNS, CDR2 SASEGT. CDR3: CASSGGRFYEQYF. CDR3 nucleotide sequence: TGTGCCAGCAGTGGCGGGAGATTCTACGAGCAGTACTTC.

The chain recombines TRBV6-1 with TRBJ1-4; 7 bases agree with TRBD1. The CDR3 is 14 amino acids. V lost 9 bases and J lost 0; bases outside the gene matches: 4. Germline V gene data show CDR1 as MNHNS and CDR2 as SASEGT. CDR3: CASTGAATNEKLFF. The CDR3 DNA follows: TGTGCCAGTACAGGGGCCGCAACTAATGAAAAACTGTTTTTT.

This chain links TRBV5-1 with TRBJ2-3, with no clear D. Trimming pared 5 bases from V and 2 bases from J, leaving 9 bases between. Per germline, CDR1 SGHRS and CDR2 YFSETQ. The CDR3 extends over 13 amino acids. For the CDR3, the DNA is TGCGCCAGCAGTTTGATACCCACAGATACGCAGTATTTT. Protein: CASSLIPTDTQYF.

The chain employs TRBV6-6 and TRBJ2-2; TRBD1 agrees at 7 bases. The CDR3 has 16 amino acids. V lost 8 bases and J lost 2; bases outside the gene matches: 11. Germline CDR1 is MNHNY and CDR2 is SVGAGI (reference sequence). The CDR3 bases are TGTGCCAGCTTATCCCCCGGGACAGTAAACACCGGGGAGCTGTTTTTT. Amino acids: CASLSPGTVNTGELFF.

CDR3 in DNA: TGTGCCAGCAGCTTAGCGGGACCGCGAGGCTACAATGAGCAGTTCTTC. Its protein is CASSLAGPRGYNEQFF. This chain uses TRBV11-1 with TRBJ2-1; D may be TRBD1 or TRBD2 (5 bases each). Trimming took off 0 bases at V and 3 bases at J, with 12 bases between the two ends. The CDR3 runs 16 residues. Germline V CDR1 and CDR2: SGHAT, FQDESV (reference sequence).

The chain links TRBV25-1 to TRBJ1-6; TRBD1 might be the D (5 bases). From germline, CDR1 is MGHDK and CDR2 SYGVNS. The V end was cut by 3 bases, the J end by 8 bases, with 14 bases between. The CDR3 contains 15 residues. Written as DNA, the CDR3 is TGTGCCAGCAGTGAGTTCTCCTTGGGGGATTCACCCCTCCACTTT. It specifies CASSEFSLGDSPLHF.

V usage is TRBV7-2 and J usage is TRBJ2-7, with 8 nucleotides matching TRBD1. The germline V gene encodes CDR1 SGHTA and CDR2 FQGNSA. V dropped 5 bases and J dropped 3; count of bases not matched to a gene: 9. The CDR3 length is 15 residues. The CDR3 protein is CASSPRTGRDYEQYF. The CDR3 DNA reads as TGTGCCAGCAGCCCCCGGACAGGGAGAGACTACGAGCAGTACTTC.

The gene calls are TRBV6-5 and TRBJ2-5; no reliable D call. This CDR3 has 12 amino acids. Deletions cut 6 bases from V and 6 bases from J, with 11 bases between. CDR1 is MNHEY, CDR2 SVGAGI, per germline. The DNA of the CDR3 is TGTGCCAGCAGCTGGAAGGGCAAGACCCAGTACTTC. The encoded protein is CASSWKGKTQYF.

There are a few counts of this clone. The chain employs TRBV18 and TRBJ1-1; 8 bases agree with TRBD1. The CDR3 runs to 13 residues. Germline CDR1 reads KGHSH; CDR2 reads LQKENI. The V gene end was trimmed by 4 bases and the J gene end by 8 bases; junction bases not matched to a gene: 6. CDR3 DNA: TGTGCCAGCTCACGATCCGACAGGGGAGAAGCTTTCTTT. It translates to CASSRSDRGEAFF.

This chain connects TRBV5-4 to TRBJ2-1; the D gene is possibly TRBD1 (5 bases). Between the trimmed V and J ends, which lost 0 bases and 2 bases, there was a span of 12 bases. Germline assignment: CDR1 SGHNT and CDR2 YYREEE (reference sequence). The CDR3 length is 16 residues. The CDR3 DNA reads TGTGCCAGCAGCTTGGGCACAGGAAGACCCTACAATGAGCAGTTCTTC. Amino acid sequence: CASSLGTGRPYNEQFF. Drawing the rest from reference TRBV5-4 and TRBJ2-1, the complete variable domain is ETGVTQSPTHLIKTRGQQVTLRCSSQSGHNTVSWYQQALGQGPQFIFQYYREEENGRGNFPPRFSGLQFPNYSSELNVNALELDDSALYLCASSLGTGRPYNEQFFGPGTRLTVL.